The clone carrying this T cell receptor (beta chain) was observed a handful of times. The germline V gene encodes CDR1 SNHLY and CDR2 FYNNEI. V shed 8 bases and J 2 bases; nucleotides not matched to a gene: 2. This CDR3 spans 14 amino acids. Only in-frame clones appear in the TCRdb table, and some are missing; sequencing was by immunoSEQ multiplex PCR. The sample lists 60,000 to 80,000 clones, approximately 90% seen once, with around 0.58% in the top ten. This sample was taken from a study of blood T cell repertoires in COVID-19. Across the whole study: Some COVID-19 samples were acute and others convalescent; all came from the United States, Italy and Spain. T cells, B-cell-depleted T cells, or PBMCs supplied cDNA or gDNA.

The specimen sequenced was peripheral blood. The genes are TRBV2 and TRBJ2-1; 11 bases fit TRBD2. This receptor was identified in a man aged 55 to 70 with acute or convalescent COVID-19. The CDR3 bases are TGTGCCAGCCAACTAGCGGGGGCCTACAATGAGCAGTTCTTC. This sequence encodes CASQLAGAYNEQFF.